This is a list of T cell receptor beta chains from one sample in a study of T-cell memory formation after mild COVID-19. One entry per CDR3 protein results from TCRdb running MiXCR on the 5' RACE reads. The sample consists of 200,000 to 250,000 distinct CDR3 sequences, 15% of them appearing once. Sequencing used PBMCs or a T cell subset sorted from them (not recorded which). All receptors come from an adult woman who had mild COVID-19 (a few samples of this study predate the infection). Cell type and time point are not known. Both conserved end residues are part of each CDR3. A D gene is named only where the DNA matches it firmly. Size values are once, few and many counts, or a class for expanded clones, and some rows have none.

v_gene	abundance	j_gene	d_gene	CDR3nt	CDR3aa
TRBV18	few	TRBJ1-2	-	TGTGCCAGCTCTAAAGTTTTGGACCTCTATGGCTACACCTTC	CASSKVLDLYGYTF
TRBV3-1	few	TRBJ2-6	TRBD1	TGTGCCAGCAGCCACAGGACAGGTTACTCTGGGGCCAACGTCCTGACTTTC	CASSHRTGYSGANVLTF
TRBV3-1	-	TRBJ2-5	TRBD1	TGTGCCAGCAGCCAAGGGACAGGGCGGGAGACCCAGTACTTC	CASSQGTGRETQYF
TRBV10-3	many	TRBJ2-5	TRBD1	TGTGCCATCGGGGGACAGGTCCAAGAGACCCAGTACTTC	CAIGGQVQETQYF
TRBV4-3	few	TRBJ2-7	TRBD2	TGCGCCAGCAGCCATTGGGGTCTAGCGGGAGCAACCTACGAGCAGTACTTC	CASSHWGLAGATYEQYF
TRBV11-2	-	TRBJ1-1	TRBD1	TGTGCCAGCAGCCTTGAGACAGGGTTGAACACTGAAGCTTTCTTT	CASSLETGLNTEAFF
TRBV12-3/TRBV12-4	many	TRBJ1-3	TRBD1	TGTGCCAGCAGTACAGGGGGCTTGGGTGGAAACACCATATATTTT	CASSTGGLGGNTIYF
TRBV11-3	few	TRBJ2-7	-	TGTGCCAGCAGCTTAGGGCAGGACCGGCGGGTCTACGAGCAGTACTTC	CASSLGQDRRVYEQYF
TRBV20-1	few	TRBJ2-3	TRBD2	TGCAGTGCCCCCCCCTCGACTAGCGGGATCCCAGATACGCAGTATTTT	CSAPPSTSGIPDTQYF
TRBV20-1	few	TRBJ2-1	-	TGCAGTGCTAGAAGGGAGCTCCTCTACAATGAGCAGTTCTTC	CSARRELLYNEQFF
TRBV29-1	-	TRBJ1-2	TRBD1	TGCAGCGTCGATCAAGGGGGCGACTATGGCTACACCTTC	CSVDQGGDYGYTF
TRBV7-9	-	TRBJ1-1	-	TGTGCCAGCGTCCCAGACGTGAACACTGAAGCTTTCTTT	CASVPDVNTEAFF
TRBV5-1	-	TRBJ2-7	TRBD1	TGCGCCAGCAGCTTGGTGAGACAGGGAGTTTCTGTCTCTCGGGAGCAGTACTTC	CASSLVRQGVSVSREQYF
TRBV15	-	TRBJ1-4	-	TGTGCCACCAGCAGAGAAAGGACAAGAAGTGAAAAACTGTTTTTT	CATSRERTRSEKLFF
TRBV6-1	-	TRBJ2-2	-	TGTGCCAGCAGTGAAGTCAGGGGCACCGGGGAGCTGTTTTTT	CASSEVRGTGELFF
TRBV20-1	few	TRBJ2-3	TRBD2	TGCAGTGCCACCTCTAGCGGGGGGGCCACAGATACGCAGTATTTT	CSATSSGGATDTQYF
TRBV4-3	few	TRBJ2-1	-	TGCGCCAGCAGCCAGGGACAGGGACTAGACAATGAGCAGTTCTTC	CASSQGQGLDNEQFF
TRBV7-9	-	TRBJ2-3	-	TGTGCCAGCAGCAGAGGAGGTCAGGATACGCAGTATTTT	CASSRGGQDTQYF
TRBV7-2	few	TRBJ1-5	TRBD1	TGTGCCAGCAGCTTAAGGGGACAGACTGCTCGGGCGTTGTTTCAGCCCCAGCATTTT	CASSLRGQTARALFQPQHF
TRBV18	few	TRBJ1-2	TRBD1	TGTGCCAGCTCAAAACAAGGGACAGATGGCGGCTACACCTTC	CASSKQGTDGGYTF
TRBV18	few	TRBJ2-6	-	TGTGCCAGCTCAGGAACGGGTTCCGGGGCCAACGTCCTGACTTTC	CASSGTGSGANVLTF
TRBV4-2	few	TRBJ2-1	TRBD2	TGTGCCAGCAGAGGGACAGGACTAGCGGGTCAGCAGTTCTTC	CASRGTGLAGQQFF
TRBV6-1	few	TRBJ1-4	-	TGTGCCAGCAGTGAAGACGGGACTTCCCATGAAAAACTGTTTTTT	CASSEDGTSHEKLFF
TRBV7-9	few	TRBJ2-3	-	TGTGCCAGCAGCTTAGGGGGGACCACAGATACGCAGTATTTT	CASSLGGTTDTQYF
TRBV13	few	TRBJ2-6	TRBD2	TGTGCCAGCAGCTCCCTAGCGGGGGGACTCTCTGGGGCCAACGTCCTGACTTTC	CASSSLAGGLSGANVLTF
TRBV6-1	-	TRBJ1-2	-	TGTGCCAGCAGTCCTCTTAGGGGTAGCATTAACTATGGCTACACCTTC	CASSPLRGSINYGYTF
TRBV7-2	-	TRBJ1-2	TRBD1	TGTGCCAGCACCAGAAGAAGCCCCGGGACAGGGGTTAAGGGCTACACCTTC	CASTRRSPGTGVKGYTF
TRBV7-6	few	TRBJ1-6	-	TGTGCCAGCAGCTTAGAGGATCTAAATTCACCCCTCCACTTT	CASSLEDLNSPLHF
TRBV3-1	-	TRBJ1-2	-	TGTGCCAGCAGCCTCGAGGGCAGGAGCTACACCTTC	CASSLEGRSYTF
TRBV12-3/TRBV12-4	-	TRBJ2-7	-	TGTGCCAGCGGGAAAGGGGTCTCCTACGAGCAGTACTTC	CASGKGVSYEQYF
TRBV7-6	few	TRBJ2-1	-	TGTGCCAGCAGCTTAGTAGGAGGGGGCGACTCCTACAATGAGCAGTTCTTC	CASSLVGGGDSYNEQFF
TRBV20-1	-	TRBJ1-5	-	TGCAGTGCTAGAGAGATAAGGGCTCCCCAGCCCCAGCATTTT	CSAREIRAPQPQHF
TRBV5-1	few	TRBJ2-3	-	TGCGCCAGCAGCGACGGGGGCCCAGATACGCAGTATTTT	CASSDGGPDTQYF
TRBV5-1	-	TRBJ2-1	TRBD1	TGCGCCAGCAGGCCTCAGGGACAGGGGAGTGGTGAGCAGTTCTTC	CASRPQGQGSGEQFF
TRBV12-3/TRBV12-4	-	TRBJ2-7	-	TGTGCCAGCAGTCTCCCGGGCCACCAGGTCCAGTACTTC	CASSLPGHQVQYF
TRBV5-1	-	TRBJ1-2	-	TGCGCCAGCAGCTTGGAGAGGGGCTATGGCTACACCTTC	CASSLERGYGYTF
TRBV4-1	-	TRBJ2-5	TRBD2	TGCGCCAGCAGCCAAGTTTTTGGTCTAGCGGGGGACCCACGTTCGTTCGAGACCCAGTACTTC	CASSQVFGLAGDPRSFETQYF
TRBV11-2	few	TRBJ2-7	-	TGTGCCAGCAGCTTCCCTGACGAGCAGTACTTC	CASSFPDEQYF
TRBV7-2	-	TRBJ1-6	TRBD1	TGTGCCAGCAGCTTAGAAGGACAGGGAAATTCACCCCTCCACTTT	CASSLEGQGNSPLHF
TRBV29-1	few	TRBJ2-1	TRBD2	TGCAGCCACAAAAGCGGGAGGGGGAACAATGAGCAGTTCTTC	CSHKSGRGNNEQFF
TRBV4-1	few	TRBJ2-3	TRBD2	TGCGCCAGCAGCCAAAGTCCGGGGGCGGCGGGAGGTACGCAGTATTTT	CASSQSPGAAGGTQYF
TRBV3-1	-	TRBJ2-5	TRBD1	TGTGCCAGCAGCCAAGGGGTACTCGACAGGGGGCGGGCGACCCAGTACTTC	CASSQGVLDRGRATQYF
TRBV6-2/TRBV6-3	many	TRBJ2-1	-	TGTGCCAGCAGTTATAAAGGGACGCCCGCCTACAATGAGCAGTTCTTC	CASSYKGTPAYNEQFF
TRBV4-2	-	TRBJ2-5	TRBD1	TGTGCCAGCAGCCCTTTGGACAGGGACGAAGAGACCCAGTACTTC	CASSPLDRDEETQYF
TRBV7-2	-	TRBJ1-2	-	TGTGCCAGCACCGAAAGGGGCAGGGCGAGAAGTGGCTACACCTTC	CASTERGRARSGYTF